Listed here is a single T cell receptor (beta chain). Its antigen is still unknown. No base-level quality is on record; no much larger clone is a single base apart. This record belongs to a study of cytomegalovirus exposure and HLA in healthy donors (dated by TCRdb to about 2017). Context from the whole study: According to an earlier analysis of a few hundred of the donors, 150 million to 200 million T cells yielded 90 million to 140 million unique TCR beta sequences and approximately 300 Gb of sequence data. Around 330 gigabases of sequencing data and around 85 million unique TCR sequences made up an early release that covered some 640 HLA-typed donors. Among the approximately 400 genotyped donors, around 81% belonged to the genetic ancestry cluster associated with self-reported Caucasian donors. The study aimed to test whether signatures of past pathogen exposure could be identified by cataloging public T cell receptors. Using immunosequencing, the study profiled T cell repertoires from about 650 subjects and related those repertoires to cytomegalovirus serostatus. In addition to the first cohort of 666 subjects, a separate validation cohort of 100 to 150 different subjects was used. To predict cytomegalovirus infection status, the study brought together high-throughput TCR immunosequencing, statistical association of individual TCRs with disease status, and machine learning. To study patterns of TCR occurrence, a later analysis re-analyzed previously published TCR beta repertoires from more than 550 donors and added high-resolution HLA genotyping. Rather than using new phenotypic data, the later analysis identified candidate immune exposures from TCR beta sequences and from how often those sequences occurred across donors. In an earlier analysis of around 540 of the donors, high-throughput TCR beta sequencing was used to judge whether each TCR beta V gene segment behaved as functional or pseudogenic. Donor age, sex, ethnicity and CMV serostatus were compiled together with the repertoire data. A later genetic analysis used genome-wide SNP genotypes for about 65% of the 666 donors, treating that subset as a discovery cohort. Every repertoire in the discovery cohort had been generated on one and the same sequencing platform. Both class I and class II loci were covered by HLA typing, at four-digit resolution. Typing coverage differed by locus: A, B, C, DRB1 and DQB1 were typed in about 620-640 donors, DQA1 in roughly 500, DPA1 in approximately 600, and DPB1 in 472. Because of strong linkage in the cohort, five DR-DQ haplotypes were treated as single units for association and clustering. Among several hundred genotyped donors of the cohort, an average of about 220,000 unique TCR beta nucleotide sequences was sequenced per donor, of which 15% to 20% were non-productive.

The cohort comprised 710 or so healthy bone marrow donors. At the time of sampling, all cohort members were nominally healthy, though unrecorded immune exposures were likely present. The donor was CMV seronegative and was included in the group of several hundred seronegative cohort members. A peripheral blood sample was collected from each donor, and TCR beta sequencing was performed on peripheral blood mononuclear cells. Genomic DNA was extracted from the blood cell samples with the Qiagen DNeasy Blood Extraction Kit. The library came from the immunoSEQ multiplex PCR assay. For the multiplex PCR, a mixture combining 60 forward primers for TCR Vbeta segments and 13 reverse primers for TCR Jbeta segments was used. The CDR3 region of rearranged TCR beta genes was amplified from genomic DNA by a multiplex PCR assay. On the Illumina HiSeq System, the amplified TCR beta libraries were sequenced as 87-base-pair reads. The paper's data handling went like this. A later analysis counted approximately 74 million unique TCR beta chains across the approximately 700 repertoires, and about 10 million of these chains were shared by at least two donors. A nearest-neighbor algorithm error-corrected the raw reads and collapsed the reads into unique sequences, merging closely related sequences to remove PCR and sequencing errors. CDR3 sequences were aligned to IMGT reference sequences to assign V, D and J gene segments. Each retained sequence needed at least a six-nucleotide match to both a V gene segment and a J gene segment. A rearrangement was called productive if the CDR3 had no stop codons and remained in frame with V and J, and every other rearrangement was called non-productive. Following IMGT convention, CDR3 was defined as the stretch from the second conserved V-encoded cysteine to the conserved J-encoded phenylalanine. The earlier analysis of about 570 of the donors excluded any sequence lacking an unambiguous match to a single V gene segment. An earlier analysis of some 610 of the donors called V segments functional above 56.7% productive rearrangements and segregating when the between-donor standard deviation exceeded 5%. To diagnose cytomegalovirus status from the catalog of TCR beta chain sequences, a statistical classification framework was built. A later analysis assigned V and J genes by comparing TCR nucleotide sequences with IMGT/GENE-DB human TR gene sequences. The TCRdist pipeline was used in a later analysis to assign CDR3 sequences and most-parsimonious VDJ recombination scenarios. In a later analysis, every TCR beta chain was defined by the combination of its CDR3 amino acid sequence and its V-gene family, and reads without a unique V-gene family were dropped. To address suspected cross-contamination and a sequencing artifact, a later analysis removed roughly 640 highly shared, low-generation-probability nucleotide sequences. In a later analysis, a clonal expansion index for each public chain was calculated from normalized within-repertoire ranks of inferred template counts. Generation probabilities in a later analysis came from a VDJ recombination model fitted to out-of-frame rearrangements, and those results were checked against IGoR. Hypergeometric tests were used in a later analysis to score TCR-TCR, TCR-HLA and TCR-CMV co-occurrence, with a repertoire-size bias correction applied to the TCR pairs. In a later analysis, false discovery rates were estimated by permuting HLA or CMV assignments 20 times. A later analysis grouped co-occurring TCRs with DBSCAN, adding TCRdist sequence similarity when clustering within HLA-allele-positive subsets. Co-occurrence clustering excluded repertoires with fewer than 30,000 or more than 120,000 public chains, plus five with anomalous nucleotide sharing. Sourced from immuneACCESS, this table was stored by TCRdb with only in-frame sequences that have V and J called. A share of the clones is absent; for the studies checked, an unresolved V gene accounts for under half, and the remainder has no known explanation. D and trimming come from the DNA, and the V and J calls and clone size come from that table. The sample includes about 94,000 clones, with around 66% observed a single time. The leading ten clones occupy about 3.8% of the sample.

V is trimmed back by 4 bases and J by 2 bases, and the junction contains 6 bases that no gene match accounts for. In the germline V gene (reference sequence), CDR1 corresponds to PRHDT and CDR2 to FYEKMQ. From its cysteine to its phenylalanine, the CDR3 spans 17 amino acids. CDR3 DNA is the only sequence kept; it has 51 bases, read in frame from the first base. Overall study outcomes, separate from this receptor: Most TCR sequences were seen in very few donors, while some public TCRs were found in many individuals. In vitro tests confirmed that a few of the cytomegalovirus-associated TCR beta chains recognize cytomegalovirus antigens. Because HLA typing was unavailable for some donors at each locus, only the typed subset was used in association tests. Several of the top co-occurrence clusters appeared to be linked to parvovirus B19, influenza, CMV and Epstein-Barr virus, according to a later analysis. A later analysis found that most CMV-associated TCR beta chains appeared HLA-restricted, with HLA associations seemingly driven largely by CMV exposure. For the cohort, immune exposure information was limited to CMV serostatus. It was suggested by the authors that the approach could potentially be generalized to other disease states and immunological phenotypes. Only TCR beta chains were sequenced in this cohort, and the absence of alpha or paired-chain data limited detectable features. Because counts were too low, under 20 rarely observed V segments, including chromosome 9 orphons, were left out of the earlier analysis of over 550 of the donors. According to a later analysis, TCR association rates differed among HLA loci, with DRB1 alleles showing the most associated TCRs and HLA-C alleles showing the fewest. Assigning TCR associations to individual alleles was difficult when HLA alleles, especially DR and DQ, strongly co-occurred. The 87-base-pair reads could not distinguish some IMGT-functional V segments, including TRBV6-2 and TRBV6-3, so those segments were excluded. An earlier analysis of around 500 of the donors showed that most TCR beta V segments appeared in productive rearrangements either about 87% or about 30% of the time, which broadly matched IMGT annotations. The study gave a list of about 160 TCR beta chains associated with cytomegalovirus. A cluster of highly shared sequence variants was judged likely to be a technical artifact of the sequencing pipeline. Compared with the roughly 670-donor mean, donors in an Asian-associated ancestry cluster had fewer N-insertions in productive TCRs, according to a later genetic analysis. The classifier was reported to diagnose cytomegalovirus status with high specificity and sensitivity in both the original cohort and the validation cohort. In a later analysis, over 15,000 TCR beta sequences were associated with specific HLA alleles at a false discovery rate of 0.05. Linkage disequilibrium might explain the correlated functional status among segregating V segments, but an unknown experimental factor could not be excluded. Compared with equally common non-associated chains, HLA-associated TCR beta chains in a later analysis were more clonally expanded and had lower generation probabilities. Roughly uniform sequencing depth across donors was assumed in presence/absence analyses, although this assumption may not hold. A further reported finding was that TCR beta sequences accurately predicted the HLA-A and HLA-B alleles for most subjects in the first cohort. V-gene and J-gene trimming of TCR beta chains was associated with a missense DCLRE1C variant in a later genetic analysis, and the association was replicated in an independent cohort.

The sequenced material came from PBMCs. The clonotype was recovered from a man aged 25 to 40 in good health and CMV-seronegative. The sequence joins TRBV13 to TRBJ2-1, and TRBD2 aligns with 12 junction nucleotides. The CDR3 reads CASSSPTSGGPYNEQFF. At the DNA level, the sequence is TGTGCCAGCAGCTCCCCGACTAGCGGGGGTCCCTACAATGAGCAGTTCTTC.